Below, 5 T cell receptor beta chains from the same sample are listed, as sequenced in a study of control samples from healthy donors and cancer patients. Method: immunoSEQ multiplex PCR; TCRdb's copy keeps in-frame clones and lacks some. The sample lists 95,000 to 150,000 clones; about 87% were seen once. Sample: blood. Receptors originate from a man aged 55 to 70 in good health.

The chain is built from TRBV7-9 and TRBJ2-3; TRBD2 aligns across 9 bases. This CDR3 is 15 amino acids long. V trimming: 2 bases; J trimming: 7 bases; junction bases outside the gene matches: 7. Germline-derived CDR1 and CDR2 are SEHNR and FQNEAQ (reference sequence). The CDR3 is CASSLFGGGAYTQYF. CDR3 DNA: TGTGCCAGCAGCTTATTTGGCGGGGGGGCGTATACGCAGTATTTT.

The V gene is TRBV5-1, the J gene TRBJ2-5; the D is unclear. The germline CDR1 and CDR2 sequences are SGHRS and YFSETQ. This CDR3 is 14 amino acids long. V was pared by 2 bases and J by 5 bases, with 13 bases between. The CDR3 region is CASSFGSQMETQYF. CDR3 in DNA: TGCGCCAGCAGCTTTGGGTCCCAGATGGAGACCCAGTACTTC.

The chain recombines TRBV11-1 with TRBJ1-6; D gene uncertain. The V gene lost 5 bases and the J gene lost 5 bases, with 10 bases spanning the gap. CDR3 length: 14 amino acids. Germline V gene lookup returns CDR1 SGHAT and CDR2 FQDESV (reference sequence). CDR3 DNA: TGTGCCAGCAGCGGGGAGACCGATAATTCACCCCTCCACTTT. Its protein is CASSGETDNSPLHF.

In DNA form, the CDR3 reads TGTGCCAGCTCACCCAGGTCGAGGGGCGCAACTAATGAAAAACTGTTTTTT. Encoded protein: CASSPRSRGATNEKLFF. The gene calls are TRBV18 and TRBJ1-4; D perhaps matches TRBD1 (5 bases). The CDR3 is 17 residues long. Germline CDR1 is KGHSH and CDR2 is LQKENI. V was shortened by 3 bases and J by 0 bases, with 14 bases between the two germline ends.

The chain's CDR3 is CASQSPNRGGANVLTF. As DNA, the CDR3 is TGTGCCAGCCAAAGCCCCAACCGCGGTGGGGCCAACGTCCTGACTTTC. The V call is TRBV2, the J call TRBJ2-6, with unresolved D. The CDR3 runs to 16 residues. Germline assignment: CDR1 SNHLY and CDR2 FYNNEI. V lost 8 bases and J lost 3, with 17 bases in between.